These T cell receptor beta chains were read from a single sample in a study of read filtering for tumor transcriptome and immune sequencing. TCRdb re-analysed the reads in MiXCR, keeping a single row per CDR3 protein. The profile shows 100,000 to 150,000 distinct CDR3 sequences, less than 15% of them singletons. Sequencing was performed on a population of CD138-negative cells sorted from bone marrow. The receptors originated from a donor aged 40 or older with multiple myeloma. Each CDR3 is given with its conserved first and last residue. A D gene is named only where the DNA matches it firmly. Where a row states a size, it is once, few, many or the class of an expanded clone; other rows omit it.

many	NA	TRBJ2-3	TRBV6-1	CASSEVWAGDTQYF	TGTGCCAGCAGTGAAGTATGGGCAGGAGATACGCAGTATTTT
many	NA	TRBJ1-1	TRBV24-1	CATRGSWSTEAFF	TGTGCCACCAGAGGTTCTTGGAGCACTGAAGCTTTCTTT
many	NA	TRBJ2-5	TRBV12-3/TRBV12-4	CASSQGSETQYF	TGTGCCAGCAGCCAGGGTAGCGAGACCCAGTACTTC
many	NA	TRBJ2-5	TRBV29-1	CSVEELTEPQETQYF	TGCAGCGTTGAAGAGTTGACAGAACCTCAAGAGACCCAGTACTTC
few	NA	TRBJ1-1	TRBV5-6	CASSPRVVRVREEAFF	TGTGCCAGCAGCCCTAGGGTCGTCAGGGTCAGAGAAGAAGCTTTCTTT
many	TRBD2	TRBJ2-4	TRBV20-1	CSAPPAGLAKNIQYF	TGCAGTGCTCCCCCAGCGGGACTAGCCAAAAACATTCAGTACTTC
few	TRBD2	TRBJ2-2	TRBV12-3/TRBV12-4	CASKGLAVTGELFF	TGTGCCAGCAAAGGACTAGCGGTTACCGGGGAGCTGTTTTTT
NA	NA	TRBJ2-6	TRBV20-1	CSARRIGPSVGANVLTF	TGCAGTGCTAGAAGGATAGGCCCCAGCGTCGGGGCCAACGTCCTGACTTTC
many	NA	TRBJ2-7	TRBV20-1	CSARQDSKYFYEQYF	TGCAGTGCTAGACAGGACAGCAAGTATTTTTACGAGCAGTACTTC
many	TRBD1	TRBJ2-7	TRBV14	CASSLRQGWYEQYF	TGTGCCAGCAGCCTTCGACAGGGATGGTACGAGCAGTACTTC
many	NA	TRBJ1-1	TRBV30	CAWSVGGNTEAFF	TGTGCCTGGAGTGTTGGGGGGAACACTGAAGCTTTCTTT
NA	NA	TRBJ1-1	TRBV7-3	CASSLEQFTEAFF	TGTGCCAGCAGCTTAGAGCAGTTCACTGAAGCTTTCTTT
many	TRBD1	TRBJ2-6	TRBV20-1	CSASGQGWGSGANVLTF	TGCAGTGCTAGTGGACAGGGTTGGGGCTCTGGGGCCAACGTCCTGACTTTC
many	NA	TRBJ2-1	TRBV20-1	CSASGPSSYNEQFF	TGCAGTGCTAGCGGGCCCAGCTCCTACAATGAGCAGTTCTTC
many	TRBD1	TRBJ2-7	TRBV29-1	CSVSRSRDSRYEQYF	TGCAGCGTTTCCCGTTCCCGGGACAGTCGCTACGAGCAGTACTTC
few	NA	TRBJ2-7	TRBV30	CAGTSGQLAYEQYF	TGTGCCGGAACGTCTGGTCAGTTAGCCTACGAGCAGTACTTC
many	NA	TRBJ1-1	TRBV27	CASSPKGGTNTEAFF	TGTGCCAGCAGTCCTAAGGGGGGTACGAACACTGAAGCTTTCTTT
many	NA	TRBJ1-2	TRBV7-9	CASSLGLWYGYTF	TGTGCCAGCAGCTTAGGGCTCTGGTATGGCTACACCTTC
many	NA	TRBJ1-4	TRBV7-9	CASSPGLQVGKLFF	TGTGCCAGCAGCCCGGGACTACAGGTTGGAAAACTGTTTTTT
many	NA	TRBJ2-2	TRBV23-1	CASSASEVLNTGELFF	TGCGCCAGCAGTGCCTCTGAGGTTTTGAACACCGGGGAGCTGTTTTTT
many	NA	TRBJ2-7	TRBV3-1	CASSHPGSSYEQYF	TGTGCCAGCAGCCACCCGGGGAGCTCCTACGAGCAGTACTTC
many	TRBD2	TRBJ2-5	TRBV20-1	CSAGRASGSTETQYF	TGCAGTGCCGGCCGGGCTAGCGGGAGTACAGAGACCCAGTACTTC
many	NA	TRBJ1-2	TRBV18	CASSPQGVDGYTF	TGTGCCAGCTCACCACAAGGGGTAGATGGCTACACCTTC
few	NA	TRBJ2-3	TRBV29-1	CSVENRWSTDTQYF	TGCAGCGTAGAAAACAGGTGGAGCACAGATACGCAGTATTTT
many	NA	TRBJ1-1	TRBV6-2/TRBV6-3	CASSYEVNTEAFF	TGTGCCAGCAGTTATGAGGTGAACACTGAAGCTTTCTTT
many	TRBD1	TRBJ2-3	TRBV7-7	CASSPDRVGADTQYF	TGTGCCAGCAGCCCCGACAGGGTTGGAGCAGATACGCAGTATTTT
many	NA	TRBJ2-2	TRBV4-3	CASSPGPVVGELFF	TGCGCCAGCAGCCCGGGCCCCGTAGTCGGGGAGCTGTTTTTT
NA	NA	TRBJ1-1	TRBV19	CASSSRENTEAFF	TGTGCCAGTAGTTCCCGGGAAAACACTGAAGCTTTCTTT
many	NA	TRBJ1-4	TRBV29-1	CSVRGQQAPNEKLFF	TGCAGCGTTAGAGGACAGCAAGCTCCTAATGAAAAACTGTTTTTT
NA	TRBD2	TRBJ2-1	TRBV30	CAWGVSGSNEQSF	TGTGCCTGGGGGGTTAGCGGGTCTAATGAGCAGTCCTTC
many	TRBD1	TRBJ2-1	TRBV13	CASSSPDRGWLEQFF	TGTGCCAGCAGCTCACCCGACAGGGGGTGGCTTGAGCAGTTCTTC
few	TRBD1	TRBJ1-3	TRBV4-1	CASSQEGGASGNTIYF	TGCGCCAGCAGCCAGGAAGGGGGCGCCTCTGGAAACACCATATATTTT
many	TRBD1	TRBJ2-3	TRBV6-6	CASSSRGTGKRDTQYF	TGTGCCAGCAGTAGTCGAGGGACAGGGAAACGAGATACGCAGTATTTT
many	TRBD2	TRBJ2-1	TRBV7-2	CASSLRRLAGGHNEQFF	TGTGCCAGCAGCTTACGGAGACTAGCGGGAGGGCACAATGAGCAGTTCTTC
many	NA	TRBJ2-4	TRBV19	CASSRGTWDKNIQYF	TGTGCCAGTAGTAGGGGGACTTGGGACAAAAACATTCAGTACTTC
many	TRBD2	TRBJ2-1	TRBV3-1	CASGGLQRFF	TGTGCCAGCGGGGGACTACAGCGGTTCTTC
many	TRBD2	TRBJ2-3	TRBV11-2	CASSPRGSGITDTQYF	TGTGCCAGCAGCCCCCGGGGGAGCGGGATCACAGATACGCAGTATTTT
many	NA	TRBJ2-7	TRBV7-2	CASSRLVYEQYF	TGTGCCAGCAGCCGACTAGTCTACGAGCAGTACTTC
many	NA	TRBJ2-1	TRBV6-2/TRBV6-3	CASSYSLLRGDDEQFF	TGTGCCAGCAGTTACTCCTTACTCAGGGGGGATGATGAGCAGTTCTTC
many	NA	TRBJ1-5	TRBV6-1	CASSEGGLEPQHF	TGTGCCAGCAGTGAAGGGGGTTTGGAGCCCCAGCATTTT
many	NA	TRBJ1-1	TRBV30	CAWIWNTEAFF	TGTGCCTGGATATGGAACACTGAAGCTTTCTTT
NA	TRBD2	TRBJ2-1	TRBV10-3	CAISETSDEQFF	TGTGCCATCAGTGAGACTAGCGATGAGCAGTTCTTC
NA	NA	TRBJ2-1	TRBV7-9	CASSLSGADNEQFF	TGTGCCAGCAGCTTATCGGGGGCCGACAATGAGCAGTTCTTC
few	TRBD1	TRBJ2-7	TRBV20-1	CSARGGTGGYEQYF	TGCAGTGCTAGAGGCGGGACAGGGGGCTACGAGCAGTACTTC
many	NA	TRBJ2-1	TRBV6-4	CASSDQDYNEQFF	TGTGCCAGCAGTGACCAAGACTACAATGAGCAGTTCTTC
many	TRBD1	TRBJ2-7	TRBV6-6	CASSRDRGGEQYF	TGTGCCAGCAGTCGGGACAGGGGAGGCGAGCAGTACTTC
many	NA	TRBJ2-3	TRBV24-1	CATSDLGAGADTQYF	TGTGCCACCAGTGATTTGGGGGCCGGCGCAGATACGCAGTATTTT
many	NA	TRBJ1-4	TRBV30	CAWSDDRRFDEKLFF	TGTGCCTGGAGTGATGACAGGAGGTTTGATGAAAAACTGTTTTTT
many	TRBD2	TRBJ2-1	TRBV6-1	CASSGVAAGGPWFEQFF	TGTGCCAGCAGTGGTGTAGCGGCGGGAGGGCCCTGGTTTGAGCAGTTCTTC
few	NA	TRBJ2-7	TRBV19	CASKGVDEQYF	TGTGCCAGTAAAGGGGTCGACGAGCAGTACTTC
NA	TRBD2	TRBJ2-5	TRBV7-2	CASSWSAGGLPETLYF	TGTGCCAGCAGCTGGAGCGCGGGAGGGCTCCCAGAGACCCTGTACTTC
many	TRBD2	TRBJ2-1	TRBV19	CASRGGSNEQFF	TGTGCCAGCCGGGGGGGAAGCAATGAGCAGTTCTTC
many	NA	TRBJ2-1	TRBV5-1	CASSLALGTEQFF	TGCGCCAGCAGCTTGGCCCTAGGTACGGAGCAGTTCTTC